The 5 T cell receptor beta chains presented below share a single source sample, sequenced in a study of cytomegalovirus exposure and HLA in healthy donors. The PCR used 60 Vbeta and 13 Jbeta primers. TCRdb's copy holds only in-frame clones and misses some; the assay was immunoSEQ multiplex PCR. This table has about 97,000 clones, around 68% appearing once. Sequencing was done on a sample of PBMCs. The receptors here all came from a human donor in good health.

This clone was picked up a small number of times. The chain's CDR3 is CASSLQGGDTEAFF. The DNA of the CDR3 is TGTGCCAGCAGTTTACAGGGTGGAGACACTGAAGCTTTCTTT. V gene TRBV27 combines with J gene TRBJ1-1, with a possible D match to TRBD1 (5 bases). CDR3 size: 14 residues. The germline V and J ends were trimmed by 2 bases and 3 bases, with 10 bases remaining between them. CDR1 and CDR2 from the germline V gene are MNHEY and SMNVEV (reference sequence).

There are a few counts of this clone. The genes are TRBV7-6 and TRBJ2-6, with 9 bases aligning to TRBD1. The V gene's germline CDR1 is SGHVS and CDR2 FNYEAQ. Germline trimming cut 5 bases from V and 0 bases from J; bases unmatched to any gene: 8. The CDR3 has 18 residues. CDR3 in amino acids: CASSPWTGEISGANVLTF. DNA for the CDR3: TGTGCCAGCAGCCCGTGGACAGGGGAAATCTCTGGGGCCAACGTCCTGACTTTC.

V is TRBV2 and J is TRBJ2-3; D ambiguous. V was cut by 5 bases and J by 3 bases, with 9 bases left in between. The CDR3 length is 13 residues. Germline CDR1 reads SNHLY; CDR2 reads FYNNEI. In nucleotides, the CDR3 is TGTGCCAGCAGTCTCTACCTTACAGATACGCAGTATTTT. Translation: CASSLYLTDTQYF.

The rearrangement links TRBV30 to TRBJ1-6, with D tentatively TRBD1 (5 bases). CDR3 length equals 14 residues. Germline V CDR1 and CDR2: GTSNPN, SVGIG (reference sequence). Trimming removed 5 bases at V and 8 bases at J, with 16 bases between. CDR3 sequence reads: CAWGNRIGYSPLHF. CDR3 bases: TGTGCCTGGGGAAACAGGATCGGCTATTCACCCCTCCACTTT.

The chain joins TRBV25-1 to TRBJ2-5; no clear D gene. The tail of the sequence fits TRBJ2-7 better, so the J call may be wrong. Germline V lookup: CDR1 MGHDK, CDR2 SYGVNS. The CDR3 has 11 residues. The CDR3 protein is CASSDTYEQYF. CDR3 DNA: TGTGCCAGCAGTGATACCTACGAGCAGTACTTC.